Each of the 12 T cell receptor beta chains below was sequenced from the same sample in a study of OX40 agonist ivuxolimab in advanced cancers. Produced via immunoSEQ multiplex PCR; TCRdb's table is partial and in-frame only. The sample has approximately 80,000 clones, under 85% seen once. The sequencing used CD4+ or CD8+ T cells sorted from blood, collected in a trial of the OX40 agonist ivuxolimab. The receptor set was obtained from an adult with an advanced solid tumor such as melanoma, head and neck, liver or kidney cancer.

J is TRBJ1-2 and V is TRBV28, with 9 bases identical to TRBD1. V gave up 6 bases and J gave up 4 bases; unmatched junction bases: 21. The CDR3 length is 19 residues. CDR1 MDHEN and CDR2 SYDVKM come from the germline V gene. Here the CDR3 DNA reads TGTGCCAGCAGCCGCTTTGGGGCTGTCGGGACAGGGCGAACCTATGGCTACACCTTC. Amino acids: CASSRFGAVGTGRTYGYTF.

The CDR3 is CASSSGYYEQYF. CDR3 coding DNA: TGTGCCAGCAGTTCCGGATACTACGAGCAGTACTTC. The chain employs TRBV6-5 and TRBJ2-7, with D unclear. CDR1 and CDR2 (germline): MNHEY, SVGAGI. The V end was cut by 4 bases, the J end by 3 bases, with 7 bases between. The length of the CDR3 is 12 residues.

The chain links TRBV19 to TRBJ1-1; 7 bases are shared with TRBD1. V trimming: 4 bases; J trimming: 3 bases; junction bases outside the gene matches: 14. The CDR3 is 17 residues long. Per germline, CDR1 LNHDA and CDR2 SQIVND (reference sequence). The DNA for the CDR3 is TGTGCCAGTAGTACGGGGCAGGGGGTTTATCGGGACACTGAAGCTTTCTTT. This encodes CASSTGQGVYRDTEAFF.

V usage is TRBV2 and J usage is TRBJ2-7; D might be TRBD2 (6 bases). The CDR3 spans 12 residues. V gave up 6 bases and J gave up 11 bases, with 17 bases separating them. Germline CDR1 SNHLY, CDR2 FYNNEI. The CDR3 sequence: CASRDYGGEKYF. The CDR3 DNA sequence: TGTGCCAGCAGGGACTACGGGGGAGAGAAGTACTTC.

CDR3 sequence: CASSKSTANTGELFF. CDR3 DNA sequence: TGTGCCAGTAGTAAGTCGACAGCGAACACCGGGGAGCTGTTTTTT. This chain links TRBV19 with TRBJ2-2; tentatively, D is TRBD1 (5 bases). The germline V gene encodes CDR1 LNHDA and CDR2 SQIVND (reference sequence). This CDR3 region has 15 residues. V gave up 4 bases and J gave up 0 bases, with 9 bases separating them.

The chain combines TRBV5-1 with TRBJ1-1; D possibly corresponds to TRBD1 (5 bases). The germline V gene encodes CDR1 SGHRS and CDR2 YFSETQ. V was cut by 0 bases and J by 7 bases, with 16 bases left in between. The CDR3 extends over 15 amino acids. CDR3 coding DNA: TGCGCCAGCAGCTTGGCCCCTACGGGGCGGTATGAAGCTTTCTTT. Translation: CASSLAPTGRYEAFF.

The chain carries TRBV4-2 and TRBJ2-1; D gene unclear. The CDR3 is 14 amino acids. V lost 0 bases to trimming and J lost 5 bases, with 8 bases between them. Per the germline V gene, CDR1 is LGHNA and CDR2 is YNFKEQ. The CDR3 DNA is TGTGCCAGCAGCCAAGATATACTTAACAATGAGCAGTTCTTC. This translates into CASSQDILNNEQFF.

The chain employs TRBV9 and TRBJ1-4, with D unclear. CDR3 length equals 15 residues. Germline V CDR1 and CDR2: SGDLS, YYNGEE. V lost 0 bases, J lost 4 bases, and 10 bases lay in between. CDR3 bases: TGTGCCAGCAGCGTAGGTCCCGGATTTAATGAAAAACTGTTTTTT. It encodes CASSVGPGFNEKLFF. Combining the CDR3 with reference TRBV9 and TRBJ1-4 gives the whole variable domain DSGVTQTPKHLITATGQRVTLRCSPRSGDLSVYWYQQSLDQGLQFLIQYYNGEERAKGNILERFSAQQFPDLHSELNLSSLELGDSALYFCASSVGPGFNEKLFFGSGTQLSVL.

This rearrangement joins TRBV6-6 to TRBJ2-3, with D possibly matching TRBD2 (5 bases). Germline V gives CDR1 MNHNY, CDR2 SVGAGI (reference sequence). The CDR3 is 13 amino acids. V lost 4 bases, J lost 2 bases, and 7 bases lay in between. The DNA of the CDR3 is TGTGCCAGCAGTTCCGGGAACACAGATACGCAGTATTTT. Translation gives CASSSGNTDTQYF.

This clone was seen just once. The chain employs TRBV2 and TRBJ2-3, with D perhaps matching TRBD1 (5 bases). V was clipped by 6 bases and J by 2 bases, with 9 bases between them. The V gene's germline CDR1 is SNHLY and CDR2 FYNNEI. The CDR3 is made up of 13 amino acids. CDR3 in DNA: TGTGCCAGCAGGACAGAATACACAGATACGCAGTATTTT. Translating gives CASRTEYTDTQYF. The full variable domain, in which reference TRBV2 and TRBJ2-3 provide the parts outside the CDR3, is EPEVTQTPSHQVTQMGQEVILRCVPISNHLYFYWYRQILGQKVEFLVSFYNNEISEKSEIFDDQFSVERPDGSNFTLKIRSTKLEDSAMYFCASRTEYTDTQYFGPGTRLTVL.

The chain is built from TRBV13 and TRBJ2-7; TRBD2 aligns across 7 bases. The CDR3 contains 15 residues. CDR1 is PRHDT and CDR2 is FYEKMQ in the germline V gene (reference sequence). V was pared by 0 bases and J by 7 bases, with 9 bases of the junction left unmatched. The DNA for the CDR3 is TGTGCCAGCAGCTTAGGCCAGGCGGGAGTCGGGGAGCAGTACTTC. Translated, it gives CASSLGQAGVGEQYF.

The gene calls are TRBV2 and TRBJ2-1; D may match TRBD1 or TRBD2 (5 bases each). The length of the CDR3 is 12 residues. Trimming removed 8 bases at V and 7 bases at J, with 12 bases between. Germline lookup yields CDR1 SNHLY and CDR2 FYNNEI. Here the CDR3 reads CASRDGANEQFF. The CDR3, as DNA: TGTGCCAGCCGGGACGGTGCGAATGAGCAGTTCTTC. The full variable domain, its missing parts supplied by reference TRBV2 and TRBJ2-1, is EPEVTQTPSHQVTQMGQEVILRCVPISNHLYFYWYRQILGQKVEFLVSFYNNEISEKSEIFDDQFSVERPDGSNFTLKIRSTKLEDSAMYFCASRDGANEQFFGPGTRLTVL.